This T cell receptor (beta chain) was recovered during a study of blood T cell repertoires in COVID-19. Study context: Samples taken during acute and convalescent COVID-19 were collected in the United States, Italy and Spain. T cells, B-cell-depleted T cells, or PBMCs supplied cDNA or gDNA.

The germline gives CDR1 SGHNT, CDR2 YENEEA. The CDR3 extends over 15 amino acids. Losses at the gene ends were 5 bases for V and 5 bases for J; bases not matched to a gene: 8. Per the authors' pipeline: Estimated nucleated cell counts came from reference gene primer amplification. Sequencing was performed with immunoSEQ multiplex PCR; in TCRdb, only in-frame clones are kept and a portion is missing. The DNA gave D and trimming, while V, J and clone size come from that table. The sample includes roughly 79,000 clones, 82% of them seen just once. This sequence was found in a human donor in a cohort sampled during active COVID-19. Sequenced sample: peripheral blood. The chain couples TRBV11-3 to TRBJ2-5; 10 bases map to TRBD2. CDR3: CASSTGTSASETQYF. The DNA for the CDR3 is TGTGCCAGCAGCACAGGGACTAGCGCAAGTGAGACCCAGTACTTC.